A single sample is the source of the 13 T cell receptor beta chains below, sequenced in a study of neoadjuvant anti-PD-1 for oral cavity cancer. Libraries were prepared by immunoSEQ multiplex PCR; TCRdb keeps only in-frame clonotypes and omits some of them. The sample contains some 7,100 clones, 50% to 75% of which appear only once. The source material was tumor tissue, sampled before nivolumab (anti-PD-1) treatment. The receptors shown here come from a person aged 35-79 years with oral cavity squamous cell carcinoma.

The rearrangement uses TRBV14 and TRBJ1-1; D not certain. CDR1 is SGHDN and CDR2 is FVKESK in the germline V gene. Trimming left V 1 base short and J 1 base short, with 10 bases between. The CDR3 loop spans 15 amino acids. The CDR3 loop reads CASSQAPGGNTEAFF. CDR3 nucleotides: TGTGCCAGCAGCCAAGCCCCAGGAGGGAACACTGAAGCTTTCTTT.

In this sample, this clone turned up a few times. V usage is TRBV7-9 and J usage is TRBJ2-2, with 13 nucleotides matching TRBD2. Trimming at V came to 3 bases and at J to 2 bases, leaving 9 bases not matched to a gene. Germline CDR1 SEHNR, CDR2 FQNEAQ (reference sequence). This CDR3 contains 19 residues. The CDR3 sequence is CASSFPLTSGRANTGELFF. As DNA, the CDR3 is TGTGCCAGCAGCTTTCCCCTAACTAGCGGGAGGGCCAACACCGGGGAGCTGTTTTTT.

V and J are TRBV7-4 and TRBJ1-4; 7 bases are shared with TRBD1. The V segment lost 3 bases and the J segment 5 bases; nucleotides outside the gene matches: 9. Germline-derived CDR1 and CDR2 are SGHVT and SQSDAQ. The CDR3 loop spans 16 amino acids. The CDR3 loop reads CASSLRSGTANEKLFF. In nucleotides, the CDR3 is TGTGCCAGCAGCTTGAGGTCCGGGACAGCAAATGAAAAACTGTTTTTT.

This chain joins TRBV6-1 and TRBJ2-1; D not resolved. This CDR3 is 13 amino acids long. The germline V gene encodes CDR1 MNHNS and CDR2 SASEGT. V was cut by 0 bases and J by 8 bases, with 8 bases left in between. CDR3 sequence: CASSEALRYEQFF. The CDR3 DNA reads as TGTGCCAGCAGTGAAGCGCTTCGTTATGAGCAGTTCTTC.

This clone has more than one count but fewer than ten. V gene TRBV7-2 combines with J gene TRBJ2-3, with no clear D. Trimming removed 4 bases at V and 2 bases at J, with 1 base between. This CDR3 contains 11 residues. Germline V CDR1 and CDR2: SGHTA, FQGNSA. CDR3 sequence (DNA): TGTGCCAGCAGCTACACAGATACGCAGTATTTT. Translating it yields CASSYTDTQYF.

This clone was counted only a few times. The chain recombines TRBV9 with TRBJ1-1, with D possibly being TRBD1 (6 bases). The CDR3 totals 13 residues. CDR1 is SGDLS, CDR2 YYNGEE, per germline. V lost 5 bases and J lost 1, with 9 bases in between. CDR3 DNA sequence: TGTGCCAGCAGAGCGGGGGCGAACACTGAAGCTTTCTTT. Translation: CASRAGANTEAFF. Looking up the rest from reference TRBV9 and TRBJ1-1 gives the full variable domain: DSGVTQTPKHLITATGQRVTLRCSPRSGDLSVYWYQQSLDQGLQFLIQYYNGEERAKGNILERFSAQQFPDLHSELNLSSLELGDSALYFCASRAGANTEAFFGQGTRLTVV.

The J gene is TRBJ1-1, the V gene TRBV11-3; TRBD1 might be the D (5 bases). The CDR3 is 14 residues long. V lost 1 base and J lost 3, with 9 bases in between. Germline V gives CDR1 SGHNT, CDR2 YENEEA. The CDR3 loop reads CASSLAGDHTEAFF. CDR3 sequence (DNA): TGTGCCAGCAGCTTAGCGGGGGACCACACTGAAGCTTTCTTT.

This clone was seen more than once but under ten times. The rearrangement links TRBV14 to TRBJ1-2, with 11 bases fitting TRBD1. Trimming at V came to 3 bases and at J to 3 bases, leaving 6 bases not matched to a gene. There are 16 residues in the CDR3. Germline CDR1 reads SGHDN; CDR2 reads FVKESK. CDR3 in amino acids: CASSQLRGQGDYGYTF. CDR3 nucleotides: TGTGCCAGCAGCCAGCTCCGGGGACAGGGGGACTATGGCTACACCTTC.

This clone occurred a few times. The chain has TRBV2 and TRBJ2-1; 8 bases fit TRBD2. The CDR3 has 15 amino acids. Germline V gives CDR1 SNHLY, CDR2 FYNNEI. V dropped 1 base and J dropped 7; count of bases not matched to a gene: 6. The CDR3 DNA is TGTGCCAGCAGTGAAGAACGCGGGGGGAAAAATGAGCAGTTCTTC. Its translation: CASSEERGGKNEQFF.

In the case of this clone: Additional DNA sequences in this sample encode the identical CDR3. The CDR3: CASSIGTGGTEAFF. CDR3 nucleotide sequence: TGTGCCAGTAGTATCGGGACAGGGGGCACTGAAGCTTTCTTT. The chain links TRBV19 to TRBJ1-1, with 11 bases identical to TRBD1. The V gene end was trimmed by 3 bases and the J gene end by 4 bases; junction bases not matched to a gene: 1. Germline loops: CDR1 LNHDA, CDR2 SQIVND (reference sequence). The CDR3 runs to 14 residues.

The V gene is TRBV7-6, the J gene TRBJ2-7; D is unclear. This CDR3 has 12 residues. The V end was cut by 1 base, the J end by 7 bases, with 8 bases between. Germline loops: CDR1 SGHVS, CDR2 FNYEAQ. The CDR3 is CASSLVTSEQYF. The CDR3 DNA reads TGTGCCAGCAGCTTAGTCACTTCGGAGCAGTACTTC.

The chain is built from TRBV12-5 and TRBJ2-2; no firm D call. Germline CDR1 is LGHNT and CDR2 is FRNRAP. CDR3 size: 12 residues. V shed 8 bases and J shed 2 bases, with 6 bases lying between them. As DNA, the CDR3 is TGTGCTAGTCGGCTAAACACCGGGGAGCTGTTTTTT. Protein product: CASRLNTGELFF.

This rearrangement joins TRBV14 to TRBJ1-2, with D perhaps matching TRBD1 (6 bases). Germline V CDR1 and CDR2: SGHDN, FVKESK. The CDR3 is 13 amino acids. Trimming shortened V by 2 bases and J by 6 bases, and 10 bases separated the two germline ends. The CDR3 reads CASSQQGRHGYTF. CDR3 nucleotides: TGTGCCAGCAGCCAACAGGGGAGGCATGGCTACACCTTC. The variable domain in full, completed from reference TRBV14 and TRBJ1-2, reads EAGVTQFPSHSVIEKGQTVTLRCDPISGHDNLYWYRRVMGKEIKFLLHFVKESKQDESGMPNNRFLAERTGGTYSTLKVQPAELEDSGVYFCASSQQGRHGYTFGSGTRLTVV.